These 30 T cell receptor beta chains came from one sample sequenced in a study of T cell repertoires in cytomegalovirus infection. Each CDR3 protein is one row after TCRdb ran MiXCR on the reads. In the table there are about 310,000 distinct CDR3 sequences, about 17% of which are singletons. The sequenced sample consisted of PBMCs. These TCRs come from a human donor in good health (CMV status not recorded). Some clones in this sample may be carry-over from other donors' samples.

This clonotype was counted at least ten times. The rearrangement uses TRBV6-1 and TRBJ2-7, with 9 nucleotides matching TRBD2. V dropped 3 bases and J dropped 9; count of bases not matched to a gene: 6. Looked up from germline, CDR1 is MNHNS and CDR2 is SASEGT. This CDR3 is built from 13 residues. The CDR3, as DNA: TGTGCCAGCAGTGAGGGCGGGGGGGCGGCGCAGTACTTC. Its translation: CASSEGGGAAQYF.

This chain joins TRBV4-1 and TRBJ2-5; tentatively, D is TRBD1 (5 bases). The germline V and J ends were trimmed by 0 bases and 2 bases, with 10 bases remaining between them. CDR1 and CDR2 from the germline V gene are MGHRA and YSYEKL. CDR3 length: 15 residues. CDR3 DNA sequence: TGCGCCAGCAGCCAAGATGTTGACAGACAAGAGACCCAGTACTTC. Its protein product is CASSQDVDRQETQYF.

The sample holds many counts of this clonotype. The chain uses TRBV12-5 and TRBJ2-1, with 8 bases lining up with TRBD1. Germline V lookup: CDR1 LGHNT, CDR2 FRNRAP. V dropped 7 bases and J dropped 4; count of bases not matched to a gene: 6. This CDR3 contains 14 residues. The CDR3 DNA is TGTGCTAGTGTGGGGGGACAGGCGTACAATGAGCAGTTCTTC. Protein sequence: CASVGGQAYNEQFF.

This chain links TRBV19 with TRBJ2-3; D remains unclear. This CDR3 is built from 13 residues. Germline CDR1 LNHDA, CDR2 SQIVND (reference sequence). V was pared by 8 bases and J by 4 bases, with 13 bases between. The CDR3 spells CASATSRSDTQYF. The CDR3 DNA is TGTGCCAGTGCGACCTCTCGGTCAGATACGCAGTATTTT.

Points on this clonotype: This may be a read error, as it is one base from a much larger clone. The CDR3 loop is CASTQGQSLGGYTF. The CDR3 DNA sequence: TGTGCCAGCACCCAGGGCCAAAGCCTGGGTGGCTACACCTTC. The V and J genes are TRBV12-3 or TRBV12-4 and TRBJ1-2; possibly TRBD1 for D (5 bases). The CDR3 sequence is 14 residues long. Trimming pared 7 bases from V and 7 bases from J, leaving 19 bases between.

This clonotype has more than one count but fewer than ten. This chain connects TRBV19 to TRBJ2-1; no reliable D call. With 2 bases removed from V and 0 bases from J, the gap between germline ends came to 8 bases. The CDR3 covers 15 residues. CDR1 is LNHDA, CDR2 SQIVND, per germline (reference sequence). The CDR3 region is CASSISENSYNEQFF. The CDR3 DNA follows: TGTGCCAGTAGTATATCAGAAAACTCCTACAATGAGCAGTTCTTC.

This clonotype was counted many times. V is TRBV7-9 and J is TRBJ1-1; D is unresolved. The CDR3 spans 13 residues. Germline lookup yields CDR1 SEHNR and CDR2 FQNEAQ (reference sequence). V lost 3 bases and J 1 base, leaving 6 bases between the germline ends. This CDR3 reads CASSFPGNTEAFF. CDR3 DNA sequence: TGTGCCAGCAGCTTTCCAGGGAACACTGAAGCTTTCTTT.

This clonotype was seen a few times. The chain couples TRBV5-6 to TRBJ2-7; D remains ambiguous. This CDR3 is 12 amino acids long. Trimming removed 3 bases at V and 9 bases at J, with 13 bases between. Germline V gene data show CDR1 as SGHDT and CDR2 as YYEEEE. CDR3 coding DNA: TGTGCCAGCAGCTACAAAGTCGAGGTGCAGTACTTC. This translates into CASSYKVEVQYF.

This clonotype was detected many times. V usage is TRBV6-1 and J usage is TRBJ1-2; D call uncertain. CDR1 and CDR2 (germline): MNHNS, SASEGT. Deletions cut 5 bases from V and 4 bases from J, with 17 bases between. The CDR3 is 15 residues long. The CDR3 bases are TGTGCCAGCAGTACTTCAAGTGGTGGCTTCTATGGCTACACCTTC. Protein: CASSTSSGGFYGYTF.

This clonotype was seen ten or more times. This chain joins TRBV12-5 and TRBJ1-1; D gene unclear. CDR1 is LGHNT, CDR2 FRNRAP, per germline. The CDR3 spans 13 residues. V dropped 0 bases and J dropped 3 bases, with 5 bases sitting between them. This CDR3 reads CASGLVEDTEAFF. The CDR3 DNA sequence: TGTGCTAGTGGTTTGGTCGAGGACACTGAAGCTTTCTTT.

This clonotype was seen a few times. J is TRBJ1-5 and V is TRBV6-5; 7 positions match TRBD1. Germline V lookup: CDR1 MNHEY, CDR2 SVGAGI. The V and J ends lost 0 bases and 4 bases, in that order; junction bases with no gene match: 3. CDR3 size: 15 residues. CDR3 sequence: CASSYSRQGNQPQHF. The CDR3 DNA follows: TGTGCCAGCAGTTACTCTCGACAGGGAAATCAGCCCCAGCATTTT.

There are many counts of this clonotype. J is TRBJ1-1 and V is TRBV12-3 or TRBV12-4, with D uncertain. The CDR3 has 17 residues. Between the trimmed V and J ends, which lost 3 bases and 0 bases, there was a span of 17 bases. The DNA for the CDR3 is TGTGCCAGCAGTTTTGCCCTACAGTCAATTATGAACACTGAAGCTTTCTTT. Residues: CASSFALQSIMNTEAFF.

The genes are TRBV5-4 and TRBJ1-2, with 10 bases that match TRBD1. Germline lookup yields CDR1 SGHNT and CDR2 YYREEE (reference sequence). The length of the CDR3 is 15 residues. Trimming took 1 base from V and 6 from J; bases not matched to a gene: 6. The CDR3 here is CASSLLGQGIHGYTF. The CDR3 DNA sequence: TGTGCCAGCAGCTTGCTGGGACAGGGGATACATGGCTACACCTTC.

This clonotype occurred many times. The J gene is TRBJ1-5, the V gene TRBV7-2, with D possibly being TRBD1 (6 bases). Germline V CDR1 and CDR2: SGHTA, FQGNSA. The CDR3 runs 15 residues. Trimming cost V 5 bases and J 7 bases, with 18 bases left between them. DNA for the CDR3: TGTGCCAGCAGCCCAGCAAGTACAGGGCTCCAGCCCCAGCATTTT. Translated: CASSPASTGLQPQHF.

In this sample, this clonotype turned up a few times. This sequence joins TRBV6-1 and TRBJ2-1, with 9 bases aligning to TRBD1. The CDR3 contains 15 residues. Germline V gene data show CDR1 as MNHNS and CDR2 as SASEGT. After removal of 2 bases from V and 7 bases from J, the junction contained 6 bases not matched to a gene. The DNA of the CDR3 is TGTGCCAGCAGTGAACCAGGGACAGGGATGAATGAGCAGTTCTTC. Protein product: CASSEPGTGMNEQFF.

This clonotype has a handful of counts. The J gene is TRBJ2-7, the V gene TRBV6-1, with 8 bases aligning to TRBD1. After removal of 6 bases from V and 3 bases from J, the junction contained 10 bases not matched to a gene. Germline V gene sequence: CDR1 MNHNS, CDR2 SASEGT. The CDR3 is made up of 15 amino acids. CDR3 region: CASSTAPGGVYEQYF. CDR3 DNA sequence: TGTGCCAGCAGCACCGCCCCAGGGGGCGTCTACGAGCAGTACTTC.

The chain combines TRBV28 with TRBJ1-1, with D possibly matching TRBD1 (6 bases). Germline V CDR1 and CDR2: MDHEN, SYDVKM. Trimming cost V 2 bases and J 7 bases, with 14 bases left between them. This CDR3 comprises 14 residues. The CDR3 here is CASSLAGTLFEAFF. CDR3 bases: TGTGCCAGCAGTTTAGCCGGGACACTCTTTGAAGCTTTCTTT. The full variable domain, with the rest looked up from reference TRBV28 and TRBJ1-1, is DVKVTQSSRYLVKRTGEKVFLECVQDMDHENMFWYRQDPGLGLRLIYFSYDVKMKEKGDIPEGYSVSREKKERFSLILESASTNQTSMYLCASSLAGTLFEAFFGQGTRLTVV.

The sample holds a few counts of this clonotype. The chain links TRBV28 to TRBJ1-4; maybe TRBD1 (5 bases). From germline, CDR1 is MDHEN and CDR2 SYDVKM. V dropped 1 base and J dropped 5 bases, with 17 bases sitting between them. The CDR3 spans 17 residues. Written as DNA, the CDR3 is TGTGCCAGCAGTTTATTAACGCGGCGCAGGGAGAATGAAAAACTGTTTTTT. Its protein product is CASSLLTRRRENEKLFF.

This clonotype was counted ten times or more. The rearrangement links TRBV7-2 to TRBJ1-3; no firm D call. The CDR3 is 15 residues long. Deletions cut 1 base from V and 3 bases from J, with 10 bases between. Germline V gene sequence: CDR1 SGHTA, CDR2 FQGNSA. The DNA for the CDR3 is TGTGCCAGCAGCTTAGATGTGAACAGTGGAAACACCATATATTTT. It encodes CASSLDVNSGNTIYF.

This clonotype was seen a few times. The chain joins TRBV6-5 to TRBJ2-3, with TRBD2 identical over 7 bases. The CDR3 has 17 amino acids. V was pared by 0 bases and J by 1 base, with 7 bases of the junction left unmatched. Germline CDR1 reads MNHEY; CDR2 reads SVGAGI. The CDR3 protein is CASSYSRGGWGTDTQYF. For the CDR3, the DNA is TGTGCCAGCAGTTACTCGCGCGGGGGATGGGGCACAGATACGCAGTATTTT.

The V gene is TRBV3-1, the J gene TRBJ2-5; 8 bases align to TRBD2. Germline CDR1 and CDR2: LGHDT and YNNKEL (reference sequence). V lost 4 bases to trimming and J lost 2 bases; unmatched junction nucleotides: 9. The CDR3 extends over 16 amino acids. DNA for the CDR3: TGTGCCAGCAGCCCCTCACTAGCGGCGGGGCAAGAGACCCAGTACTTC. Its translation is CASSPSLAAGQETQYF.

This clonotype turned up a few times. V usage is TRBV5-1 and J usage is TRBJ1-1; 9 bases fit TRBD1. Germline assignment: CDR1 SGHRS and CDR2 YFSETQ. CDR3 length: 17 residues. J was trimmed by 3 bases and V by 0 bases; bases with no gene match: 9. The CDR3 reads CASSLVGQGRADTEAFF. CDR3 sequence (DNA): TGCGCCAGCAGCTTGGTGGGACAGGGCCGAGCGGACACTGAAGCTTTCTTT.

In its sample, this clonotype was seen a few times. At one of its ends the junction is not consistent with the germline gene, which may arise from a read error. The gene calls are TRBV5-1 and TRBJ1-4; 8 bases agree with TRBD1. CDR3 length: 15 residues. Germline-derived CDR1 and CDR2 are SGHRS and YFSETQ. CDR3 loop: CASSAGTGPKEKLFF. The CDR3 DNA is TGCGCCAGCAGCGCTGGGACAGGCCCTAAGGAAAAACTGTTTTTT.

This clonotype appeared many times. V is TRBV7-2 and J is TRBJ2-1; 7 positions agree with TRBD2. The V segment lost 5 bases and the J segment 4 bases; nucleotides outside the gene matches: 2. Germline CDR1 is SGHTA and CDR2 is FQGNSA. The CDR3 has 13 residues. CDR3: CASSGTIYNEQFF. The CDR3 coding sequence is TGTGCCAGCAGCGGGACTATTTACAATGAGCAGTTCTTC.

This clonotype has at least ten counts. The rearrangement links TRBV7-2 to TRBJ1-2, with D maybe TRBD1 (5 bases). The V and J ends lost 2 bases and 0 bases respectively, with 7 bases between them. Germline V gives CDR1 SGHTA, CDR2 FQGNSA. The CDR3 is 14 residues long. This CDR3 reads CASSLRQSNYGYTF. The CDR3 DNA is TGTGCCAGCAGCTTAAGACAGTCTAACTATGGCTACACCTTC.

This clonotype was recorded many times. The chain couples TRBV7-2 to TRBJ2-5, with D possibly matching TRBD1 (6 bases). Trimming left V 5 bases short and J 1 base short, with 11 bases between. Germline assignment: CDR1 SGHTA and CDR2 FQGNSA. This CDR3 is 14 amino acids long. CDR3 DNA: TGTGCCAGCAGCCTTGGGGGCTCCCAAGAGACCCAGTACTTC. Protein product: CASSLGGSQETQYF.

This clonotype has a count of ten or more. V usage is TRBV28 and J usage is TRBJ2-1; the D gene is possibly TRBD2 (6 bases). Germline CDR1 is MDHEN and CDR2 is SYDVKM. This CDR3 is 16 amino acids long. Between the trimmed V and J ends, which lost 3 bases and 0 bases, there was a span of 12 bases. In DNA form, the CDR3 reads TGTGCCAGCAGTTTGGGCCCGACTAGCTCCTACAATGAGCAGTTCTTC. It specifies CASSLGPTSSYNEQFF.

This clonotype was seen a few times. This chain connects TRBV12-3 or TRBV12-4 to TRBJ1-5, with a possible D match to TRBD1 (5 bases). The CDR3 contains 15 residues. Trimming pared 3 bases from V and 4 bases from J, leaving 13 bases between. CDR3 nucleotide sequence: TGTGCCAGCAGTTTCCCTCCGGGACTTAATCAGCCCCAGCATTTT. This encodes CASSFPPGLNQPQHF.

J is TRBJ1-1 and V is TRBV10-3; D remains ambiguous. This CDR3 has 11 residues. The germline gives CDR1 ENHRY, CDR2 SYGVKD. As DNA, the CDR3 is TGTGCGCCGCCCCGGAACACTGAAGCTTTCTTT. Protein product: CAPPRNTEAFF.

V gene TRBV2 combines with J gene TRBJ1-1, with a weak D call TRBD1 (5 bases). Trimming removed 6 bases at V and 0 bases at J, with 14 bases between. Germline CDR1 is SNHLY and CDR2 is FYNNEI. There are 15 residues in the CDR3. CDR3 nucleotide sequence: TGTGCCAGCAGGATCACTGAGGACATGAACACTGAAGCTTTCTTT. This sequence encodes CASRITEDMNTEAFF.